This passage covers 11 T cell receptor beta chains from one sample sequenced in a study of T cells in Graves' hyperthyroidism and ophthalmopathy. What was amplified from RNA transcripts were TCR beta CDR3 regions. HTBI primers drove first-round RT-PCR of the TCR CDR3. TCRdb fed the multiplex PCR reads into MiXCR, producing one record per CDR3 protein. The table lists over 700,000 distinct CDR3 sequences, 18% of them singletons. The sample taken for sequencing was blood. The receptors were gathered from a woman aged 45-59 years with Graves' hyperthyroidism that later progressed to Graves' ophthalmopathy.

This clonotype has at least ten counts. The rearrangement uses TRBV7-9 and TRBJ1-6; D might be TRBD1 (6 bases). The CDR3 extends over 14 amino acids. Germline CDR1 reads SEHNR; CDR2 reads FQNEAQ (reference sequence). V dropped 7 bases and J dropped 6 bases, with 13 bases sitting between them. The CDR3 DNA reads as TGTGCCAGCACCTCGGACAGCGGTAATTCACCCCTCCACTTT. Encoded protein: CASTSDSGNSPLHF.

This clonotype was detected a few times. The chain uses TRBV6-2 or TRBV6-3 and TRBJ2-3, with D perhaps assigned TRBD1 or TRBD2 (5 bases each). Germline V CDR1 and CDR2: MNHEY, SVGEGT. The CDR3 covers 14 residues. Trimming shortened V by 5 bases and J by 4 bases, and 13 bases separated the two germline ends. CDR3 DNA: TGTGCCAGCAGTCGGGACGCGGGTGCAGATACGCAGTATTTT. Protein sequence: CASSRDAGADTQYF.

This clonotype was found many times. The gene calls are TRBV5-6 and TRBJ1-4, with no clear D. The germline gives CDR1 SGHDT, CDR2 YYEEEE. Deletions cut 0 bases from V and 8 bases from J, with 8 bases between. This CDR3 is 13 amino acids long. CDR3 DNA: TGTGCCAGCAGCTTGGCGAGGAGAGAAAAACTGTTTTTT. Residues: CASSLARREKLFF.

The table lists this clonotype with many counts. The chain links TRBV2 to TRBJ1-4, with D unclear. V lost 3 bases to trimming and J lost 6 bases, with 11 bases between them. CDR3 length equals 14 residues. In germline, CDR1 is SNHLY, CDR2 FYNNEI. The CDR3 DNA sequence: TGTGCCAGCAGTGATCTTGGGCGAGATGAAAAACTGTTTTTT. Protein: CASSDLGRDEKLFF.

V is TRBV6-1 and J is TRBJ1-6; D uncertain. CDR1 and CDR2 from the germline V gene are MNHNS and SASEGT. The germline V and J ends were trimmed by 1 base and 0 bases, with 10 bases remaining between them. The length of the CDR3 is 17 residues. This CDR3 reads CASSEGMEGSYNSPLHF. In DNA, the CDR3 is TGTGCCAGCAGTGAAGGAATGGAGGGCTCCTATAATTCACCCCTCCACTTT.

The chain employs TRBV7-3 and TRBJ2-3; 12 bases map to TRBD2. The CDR3 runs to 16 residues. Germline lookup yields CDR1 SGHTA and CDR2 FQGTGA. V was clipped by 5 bases and J by 4 bases; unmatched bases: 7. This chain's CDR3 is CASSPGTSGFPDTQYF. As DNA, the CDR3 is TGTGCCAGCAGCCCCGGGACTAGCGGGTTTCCAGATACGCAGTATTTT.

This clonotype was seen more than once but under ten times. The genes are TRBV5-4 and TRBJ1-2; TRBD1 is a possible D gene (5 bases). The CDR3 consists of 16 residues. From germline, CDR1 is SGHNT and CDR2 YYREEE (reference sequence). Trimming removed 0 bases at V and 8 bases at J, with 20 bases between. The DNA of the CDR3 is TGTGCCAGCAGCTTGGATCGTAGCAGCCGGGAGGGGGGCTACACCTTC. Translated: CASSLDRSSREGGYTF. The full variable domain, with the rest looked up from reference TRBV5-4 and TRBJ1-2, is ETGVTQSPTHLIKTRGQQVTLRCSSQSGHNTVSWYQQALGQGPQFIFQYYREEENGRGNFPPRFSGLQFPNYSSELNVNALELDDSALYLCASSLDRSSREGGYTFGSGTRLTVV.

V is TRBV10-3 and J is TRBJ1-5, with a possible D match to TRBD1 (6 bases). The CDR3 sequence is 14 residues long. Trimming shortened V by 2 bases and J by 4 bases, and 9 bases separated the two germline ends. The germline V gene has CDR1 ENHRY and CDR2 SYGVKD. This CDR3 is CAISEGQQNQPQHF. CDR3 DNA: TGTGCCATCAGTGAGGGACAGCAAAATCAGCCCCAGCATTTT.

This clonotype has only a few counts. The chain joins TRBV4-1 to TRBJ1-5; D possibly corresponds to TRBD1 (5 bases). V was trimmed by 4 bases and J by 4 bases, leaving 17 bases between them. The CDR3 sequence is 16 residues long. From germline, CDR1 is MGHRA and CDR2 YSYEKL. The CDR3 reads CASSLARISGNQPQHF. The CDR3 DNA sequence: TGCGCCAGCAGCCTGGCCAGGATATCAGGGAATCAGCCCCAGCATTTT.

This clonotype was observed a handful of times. The chain links TRBV7-8 to TRBJ1-5; 9 bases fit TRBD1. CDR1 SGHVS and CDR2 FQNEAQ come from the germline V gene. V was pared by 5 bases and J by 4 bases, with 9 bases of the junction left unmatched. The CDR3 runs 16 residues. For the CDR3, the DNA is TGTGCCAGCAGCCACACGGGACAGGGCTTTAATCAGCCCCAGCATTTT. Residues: CASSHTGQGFNQPQHF.

This clonotype was seen a single time. CDR3 sequence reads: CASNADYNEQFF. The CDR3 DNA is TGTGCCAGCAATGCCGATTACAATGAGCAGTTCTTC. The chain uses TRBV14 and TRBJ2-1, with D unresolved. Germline V lookup: CDR1 SGHDN, CDR2 FVKESK. Trimming cost V 7 bases and J 4 bases, with 8 bases left between them. This CDR3 comprises 12 residues.